This T cell receptor beta chain was sequenced during a study of blood T cell repertoires in COVID-19. Across the study: PBMCs, B-cell-depleted T cells, or T cells were the source of the cDNA or gDNA that made up the material.

From germline, CDR1 is GTSNPN and CDR2 SVGIG (reference sequence). The CDR3 contains 13 residues. Trimming stripped 2 bases from V and 8 bases from J, with 12 bases between. As processed by the authors: Estimation of nucleated cell counts relied on the amplification of reference gene primers. Produced via immunoSEQ multiplex PCR; TCRdb's table is partial and in-frame only. D and trimming come from the DNA, and the V and J calls and clone size come from that table. The sample holds over 50,000 clones, 75% to 90% seen once. This clone came up a few times. Sequenced material: peripheral blood. This chain links TRBV30 with TRBJ1-4; D perhaps matches TRBD1 (5 bases). The sequence was obtained from an elderly man with acute or convalescent COVID-19. In nucleotides, the CDR3 is TGTGCCTGGAGTAAGGGGTTCAACGAAAAACTGTTTTTT. Residues: CAWSKGFNEKLFF.